This T cell receptor (beta chain) originates from a study of blood T cell repertoires in COVID-19. Looking at the study overall: From the United States, Italy and Spain came samples of acute and convalescent COVID-19.

This clone was detected only a few times. Per the authors' pipeline: Cell counts per sample came from amplifying reference gene primers. Only in-frame clones appear in the TCRdb table, and some are missing; sequencing was by immunoSEQ multiplex PCR. That table furnishes V, J and clone size, whereas the DNA furnished D and trimming. The sample lists roughly 100,000 clones, approximately 84% occurring once. V was clipped by 6 bases and J by 11 bases, with 20 bases between them. The length of the CDR3 is 15 residues. Germline CDR1 is MNHEY and CDR2 is SVGAGI. Sequenced: peripheral blood. The rearrangement joins TRBV6-5 to TRBJ1-6; D is uncertain. This clonotype originated in a human donor in a cohort sampled during active COVID-19. CDR3 protein: CASRRTGISEAPLHF. DNA for the CDR3: TGTGCCAGCAGAAGAACCGGGATTTCTGAGGCACCCCTCCACTTT.